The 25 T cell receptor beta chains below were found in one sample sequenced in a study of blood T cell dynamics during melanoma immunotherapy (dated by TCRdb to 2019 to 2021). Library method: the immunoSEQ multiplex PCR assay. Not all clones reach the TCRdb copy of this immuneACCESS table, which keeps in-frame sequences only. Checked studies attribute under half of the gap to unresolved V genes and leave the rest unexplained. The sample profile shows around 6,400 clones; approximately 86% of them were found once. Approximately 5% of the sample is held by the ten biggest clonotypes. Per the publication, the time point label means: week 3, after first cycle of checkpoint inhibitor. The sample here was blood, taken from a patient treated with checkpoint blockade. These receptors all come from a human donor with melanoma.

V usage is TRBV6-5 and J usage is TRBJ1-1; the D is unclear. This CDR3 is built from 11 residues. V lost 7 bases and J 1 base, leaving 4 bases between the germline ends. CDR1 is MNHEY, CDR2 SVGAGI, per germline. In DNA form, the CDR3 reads TGTGCCAGCACCAGGAACACTGAAGCTTTCTTT. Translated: CASTRNTEAFF.

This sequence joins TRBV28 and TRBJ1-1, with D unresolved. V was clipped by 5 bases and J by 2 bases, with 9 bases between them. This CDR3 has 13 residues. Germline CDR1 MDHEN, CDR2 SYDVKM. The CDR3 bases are TGTGCCAGCAGTCAACCCTCCAACACTGAAGCTTTCTTT. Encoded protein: CASSQPSNTEAFF.

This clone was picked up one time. The CDR3 is CASSPGGGATGTQYF. DNA for the CDR3: TGTGCCAGCAGCCCGGGGGGCGGGGCGACCGGGACGCAGTATTTT. The V call is TRBV9, the J call TRBJ2-3; possibly TRBD2 for D (7 bases). Germline V gene lookup returns CDR1 SGDLS and CDR2 YYNGEE. V lost 4 bases to trimming and J lost 9 bases, with 21 bases between them. The CDR3 runs 15 residues.

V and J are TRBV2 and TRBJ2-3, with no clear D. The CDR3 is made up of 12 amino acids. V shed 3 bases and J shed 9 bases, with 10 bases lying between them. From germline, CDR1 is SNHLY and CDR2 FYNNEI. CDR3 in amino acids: CASSDDDPTQYF. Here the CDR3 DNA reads TGTGCCAGCAGTGATGACGACCCAACGCAGTATTTT.

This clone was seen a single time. The CDR3 DNA is TGTGCCAGCAGCCGGGACAGGGTGGGCGGGGAGCTGTTTTTT. Protein: CASSRDRVGGELFF. The J gene is TRBJ2-2, the V gene TRBV11-2, with 9 positions matching TRBD1. V was pared by 5 bases and J by 7 bases, with 5 bases of the junction left unmatched. There are 14 residues in the CDR3. CDR1 SGHAT and CDR2 FQNNGV come from the germline V gene.

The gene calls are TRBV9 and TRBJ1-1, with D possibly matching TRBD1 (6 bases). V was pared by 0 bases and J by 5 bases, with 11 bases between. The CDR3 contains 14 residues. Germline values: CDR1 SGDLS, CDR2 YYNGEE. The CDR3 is CASSVDREATEAFF. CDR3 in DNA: TGTGCCAGCAGCGTAGACAGGGAAGCGACTGAAGCTTTCTTT.

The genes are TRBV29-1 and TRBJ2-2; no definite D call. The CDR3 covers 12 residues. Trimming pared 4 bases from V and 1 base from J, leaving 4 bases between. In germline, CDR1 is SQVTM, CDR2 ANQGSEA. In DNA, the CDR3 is TGCAGCGTTGGAGTGAACACCGGGGAGCTGTTTTTT. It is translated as CSVGVNTGELFF.

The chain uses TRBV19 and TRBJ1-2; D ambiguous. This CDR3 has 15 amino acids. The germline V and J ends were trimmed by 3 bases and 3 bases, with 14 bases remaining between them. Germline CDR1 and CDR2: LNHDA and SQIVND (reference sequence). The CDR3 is CASSILMGGYYGYTF. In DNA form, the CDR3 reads TGTGCCAGTAGTATTTTGATGGGCGGATACTATGGCTACACCTTC. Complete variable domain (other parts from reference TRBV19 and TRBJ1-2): DGGITQSPKYLFRKEGQNVTLSCEQNLNHDAMYWYRQDPGQGLRLIYYSQIVNDFQKGDIAEGYSVSREKKESFPLTVTSAQKNPTAFYLCASSILMGGYYGYTFGSGTRLTVV.

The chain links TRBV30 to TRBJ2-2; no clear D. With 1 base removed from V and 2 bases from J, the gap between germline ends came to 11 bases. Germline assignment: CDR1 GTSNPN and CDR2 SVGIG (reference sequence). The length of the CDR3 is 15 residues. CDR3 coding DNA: TGTGCCTGGAGTGGGTTTCGAGGAAACACCGGGGAGCTGTTTTTT. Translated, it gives CAWSGFRGNTGELFF.

The CDR3 coding sequence is TGTGCCAGCAGTTTCCAGTTCTCCCTCTCTGGAAACACCATATATTTT. This translates into CASSFQFSLSGNTIYF. V and J are TRBV28 and TRBJ1-3; D remains ambiguous. Germline CDR1 reads MDHEN; CDR2 reads SYDVKM. The CDR3 runs to 16 residues. The germline V and J ends were trimmed by 3 bases and 0 bases, with 12 bases remaining between them.

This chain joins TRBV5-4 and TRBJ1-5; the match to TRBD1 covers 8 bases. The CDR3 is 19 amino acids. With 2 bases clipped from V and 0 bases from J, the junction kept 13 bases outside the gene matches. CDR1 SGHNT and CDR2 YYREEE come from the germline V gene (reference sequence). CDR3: CASSFRTGPKIYSNQPQHF. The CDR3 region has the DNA TGTGCCAGCAGCTTCAGGACAGGGCCTAAGATATATAGCAATCAGCCCCAGCATTTT.

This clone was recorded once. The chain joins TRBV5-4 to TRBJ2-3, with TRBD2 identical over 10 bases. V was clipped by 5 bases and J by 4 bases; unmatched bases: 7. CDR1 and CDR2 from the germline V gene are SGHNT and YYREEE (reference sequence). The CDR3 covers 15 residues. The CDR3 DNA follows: TGTGCCAGCAGATATCTAGCGGGGGAATCAGATACGCAGTATTTT. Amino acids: CASRYLAGESDTQYF.

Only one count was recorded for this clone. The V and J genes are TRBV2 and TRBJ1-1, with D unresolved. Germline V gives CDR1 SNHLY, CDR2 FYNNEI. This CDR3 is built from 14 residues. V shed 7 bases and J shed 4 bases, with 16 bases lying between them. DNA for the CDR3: TGTGCCAGCAAGTCTCCGGACTCGGGCACTGAAGCTTTCTTT. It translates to CASKSPDSGTEAFF.

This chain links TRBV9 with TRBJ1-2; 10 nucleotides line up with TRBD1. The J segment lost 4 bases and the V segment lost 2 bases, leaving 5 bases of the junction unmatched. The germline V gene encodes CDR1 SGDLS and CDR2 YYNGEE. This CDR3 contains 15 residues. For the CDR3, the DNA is TGTGCCAGCAGCGTCAGGGACAGGGGCGGCTATGGCTACACCTTC. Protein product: CASSVRDRGGYGYTF.

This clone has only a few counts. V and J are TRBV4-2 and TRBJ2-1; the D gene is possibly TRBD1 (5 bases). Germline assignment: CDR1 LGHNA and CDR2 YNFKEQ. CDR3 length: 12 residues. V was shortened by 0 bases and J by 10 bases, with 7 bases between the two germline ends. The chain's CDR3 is CASSQEGREQFF. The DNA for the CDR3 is TGTGCCAGCAGCCAAGAGGGGCGGGAGCAGTTCTTC.

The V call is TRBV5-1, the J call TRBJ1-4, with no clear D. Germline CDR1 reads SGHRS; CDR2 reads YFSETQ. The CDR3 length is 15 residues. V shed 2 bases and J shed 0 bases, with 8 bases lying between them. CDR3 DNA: TGCGCCAGCAGCTTCCTGGCGGCAACTAATGAAAAACTGTTTTTT. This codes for CASSFLAATNEKLFF.

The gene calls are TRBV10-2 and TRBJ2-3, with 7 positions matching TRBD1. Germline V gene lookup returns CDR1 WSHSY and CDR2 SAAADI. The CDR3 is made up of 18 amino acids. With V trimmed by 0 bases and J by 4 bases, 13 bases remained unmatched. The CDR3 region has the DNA TGCGCCAGCAGTGAGTCGATTATGACGCAGGGGGTAGCAGATACGCAGTATTTT. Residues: CASSESIMTQGVADTQYF.

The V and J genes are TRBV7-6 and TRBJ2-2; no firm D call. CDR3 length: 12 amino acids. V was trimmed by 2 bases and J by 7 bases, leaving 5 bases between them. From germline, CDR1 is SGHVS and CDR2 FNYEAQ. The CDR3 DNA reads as TGTGCCAGCAGCTTAATTCTCGGGGAGCTGTTTTTT. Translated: CASSLILGELFF. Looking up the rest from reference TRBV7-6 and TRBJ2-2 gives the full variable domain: GAGVSQSPRYKVTKRGQDVALRCDPISGHVSLYWYRQALGQGPEFLTYFNYEAQQDKSGLPNDRFSAERPEGSISTLTIQRTEQRDSAMYRCASSLILGELFFGEGSRLTVL.

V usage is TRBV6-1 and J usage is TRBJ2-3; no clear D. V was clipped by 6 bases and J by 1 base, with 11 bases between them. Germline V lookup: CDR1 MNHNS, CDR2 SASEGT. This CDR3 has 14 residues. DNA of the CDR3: TGTGCCAGCAGGATGAGCCCTGGCACAGATACGCAGTATTTT. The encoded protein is CASRMSPGTDTQYF.

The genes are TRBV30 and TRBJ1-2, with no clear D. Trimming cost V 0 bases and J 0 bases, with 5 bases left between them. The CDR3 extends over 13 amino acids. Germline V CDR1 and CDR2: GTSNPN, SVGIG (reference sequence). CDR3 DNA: TGTGCCTGGAGTGTACAGACTAACTATGGCTACACCTTC. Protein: CAWSVQTNYGYTF. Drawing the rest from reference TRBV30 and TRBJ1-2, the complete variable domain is SQTIHQWPATLVQPVGSPLSLECTVEGTSNPNLYWYRQAAGRGLQLLFYSVGIGQISSEVPQNLSASRPQDRQFILSSKKLLLSDSGFYLCAWSVQTNYGYTFGSGTRLTVV.

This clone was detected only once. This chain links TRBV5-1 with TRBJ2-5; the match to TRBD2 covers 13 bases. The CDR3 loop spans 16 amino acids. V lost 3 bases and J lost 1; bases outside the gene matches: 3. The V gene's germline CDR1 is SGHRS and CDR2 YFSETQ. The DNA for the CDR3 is TGCGCCAGCAGCTCTGGACTAGCGGGGGTCCAAGAGACCCAGTACTTC. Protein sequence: CASSSGLAGVQETQYF.

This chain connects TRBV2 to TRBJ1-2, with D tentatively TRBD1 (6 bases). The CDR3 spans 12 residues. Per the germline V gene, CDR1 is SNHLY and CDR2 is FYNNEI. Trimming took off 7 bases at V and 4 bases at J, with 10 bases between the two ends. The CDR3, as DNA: TGTGCCAGCAAGGGGGAGTCCTATGGCTACACCTTC. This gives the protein CASKGESYGYTF. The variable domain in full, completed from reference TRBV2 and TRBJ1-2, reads EPEVTQTPSHQVTQMGQEVILRCVPISNHLYFYWYRQILGQKVEFLVSFYNNEISEKSEIFDDQFSVERPDGSNFTLKIRSTKLEDSAMYFCASKGESYGYTFGSGTRLTVV.

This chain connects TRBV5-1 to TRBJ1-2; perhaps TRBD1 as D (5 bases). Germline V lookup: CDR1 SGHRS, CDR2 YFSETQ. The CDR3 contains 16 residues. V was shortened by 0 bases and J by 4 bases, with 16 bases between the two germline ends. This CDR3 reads CASSLEGPPGGYGYTF. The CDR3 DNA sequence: TGCGCCAGCAGCTTGGAGGGACCCCCTGGCGGCTATGGCTACACCTTC.

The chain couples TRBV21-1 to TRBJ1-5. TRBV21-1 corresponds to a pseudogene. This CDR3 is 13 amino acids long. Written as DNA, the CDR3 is TGTGCCAGCAGGGTTCACGGCAATCAGCCCCAGCATTTT. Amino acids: CASRVHGNQPQHF.

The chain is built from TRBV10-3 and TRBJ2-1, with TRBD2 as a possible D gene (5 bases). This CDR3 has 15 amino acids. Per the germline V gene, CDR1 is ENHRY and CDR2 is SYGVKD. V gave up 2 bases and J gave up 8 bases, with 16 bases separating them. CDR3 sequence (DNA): TGTGCCATCAGTGAGACCCCTGCCGAGGGCGATGAGCAGTTCTTC. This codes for CAISETPAEGDEQFF.